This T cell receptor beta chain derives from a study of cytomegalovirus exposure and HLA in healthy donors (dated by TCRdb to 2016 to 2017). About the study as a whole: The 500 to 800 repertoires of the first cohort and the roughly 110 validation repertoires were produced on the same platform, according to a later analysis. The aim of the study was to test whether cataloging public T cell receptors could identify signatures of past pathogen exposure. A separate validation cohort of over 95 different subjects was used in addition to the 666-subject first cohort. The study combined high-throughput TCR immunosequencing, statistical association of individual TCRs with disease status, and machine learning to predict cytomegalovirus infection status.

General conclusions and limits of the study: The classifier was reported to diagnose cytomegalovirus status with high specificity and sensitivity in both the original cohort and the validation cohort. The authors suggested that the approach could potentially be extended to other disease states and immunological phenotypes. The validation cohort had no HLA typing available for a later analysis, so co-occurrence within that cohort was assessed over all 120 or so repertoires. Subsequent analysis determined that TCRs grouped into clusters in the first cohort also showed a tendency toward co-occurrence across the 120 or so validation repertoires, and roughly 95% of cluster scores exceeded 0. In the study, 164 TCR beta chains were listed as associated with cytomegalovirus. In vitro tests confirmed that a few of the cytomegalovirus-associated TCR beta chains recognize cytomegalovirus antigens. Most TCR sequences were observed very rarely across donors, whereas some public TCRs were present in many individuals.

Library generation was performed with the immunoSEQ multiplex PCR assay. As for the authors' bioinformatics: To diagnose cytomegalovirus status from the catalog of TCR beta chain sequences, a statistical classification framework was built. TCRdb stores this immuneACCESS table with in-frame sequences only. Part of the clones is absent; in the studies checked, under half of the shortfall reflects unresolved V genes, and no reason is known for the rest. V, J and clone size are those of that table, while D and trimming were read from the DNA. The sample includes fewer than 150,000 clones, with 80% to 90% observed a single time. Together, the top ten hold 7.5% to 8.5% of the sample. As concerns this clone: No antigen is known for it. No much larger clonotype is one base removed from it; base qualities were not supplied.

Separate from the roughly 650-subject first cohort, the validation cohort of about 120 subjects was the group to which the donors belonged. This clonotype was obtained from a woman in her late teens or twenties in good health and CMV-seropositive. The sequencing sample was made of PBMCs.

The DNA reads TGTGCCAGTAGTCATCAGGGGAGGGGGGCTGAAGCTTTCTTT. Translated, this gives CASSHQGRGAEAFF. The receptor chain draws on TRBV19 and TRBJ1-1; a tentative D call is TRBD1 (6 bases match). Counted from cysteine to phenylalanine, this CDR3 has 14 amino acids. Only CDR3 DNA is held: 42 bases, read in frame from base 1. Reading the germline V gene (reference sequence) gives CDR1 LNHDA and CDR2 SQIVND. V loses 5 bases, J loses 6 bases, and the germline ends lie 16 bases apart.